This T cell receptor beta chain stems from a study of vaccination and CD4 T cells after COVID-19. Notes on this clonotype: Its antigen is currently unknown.

The Oncomine TCR Beta short-read assay sequenced DNA from cultured CD4+ T cells. Each CDR3 protein gets one entry after TCRdb re-called the PCR reads with MiXCR. The sample has about 5,500 distinct CDR3 sequences, about two fifths seen once. Treatment given: roughly 11-day PBMC culture with coronavirus spike peptide pools or control peptides (ViraFEST assay). Gathered ahead of the COVID-19 pandemic (2011-2018) were the CD4+ T cells of the unexposed donor. Sequencing was performed on CD4+ T cells from blood, cultured in vitro. The sequence was collected from a human donor in good health.

CDR3 sequence: CSARPGLEYEQYF. The CDR3 DNA is TGCAGTGCTAGACCGGGACTAGAATACGAGCAGTACTTC. The chain has TRBV20-1 and TRBJ2-7, with 8 bases lining up with TRBD2. Germline CDR1 DFQATT, CDR2 SNEGSKA (reference sequence). The CDR3 consists of 13 residues. V lost 2 bases to trimming and J lost 4 bases; unmatched junction nucleotides: 4.